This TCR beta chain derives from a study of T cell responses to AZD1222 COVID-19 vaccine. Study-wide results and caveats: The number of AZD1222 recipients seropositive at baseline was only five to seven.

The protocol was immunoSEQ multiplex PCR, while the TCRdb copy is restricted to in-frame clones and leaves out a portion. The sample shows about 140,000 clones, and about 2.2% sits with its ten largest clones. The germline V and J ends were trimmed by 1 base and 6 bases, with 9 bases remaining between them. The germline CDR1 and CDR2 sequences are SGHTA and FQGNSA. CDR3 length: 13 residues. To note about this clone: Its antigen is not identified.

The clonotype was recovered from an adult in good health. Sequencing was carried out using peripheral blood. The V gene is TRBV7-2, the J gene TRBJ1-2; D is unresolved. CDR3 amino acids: CASSLEGLNGYTF. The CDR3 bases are TGTGCCAGCAGCTTAGAGGGTCTAAATGGCTACACCTTC.